This T cell receptor (beta chain) came from a study of CD8 T cells in Susac syndrome. Trimming took off 0 bases at V and 0 bases at J, with 6 bases between the two ends. Germline CDR1 reads SGDLS; CDR2 reads YYNGEE. The CDR3 spans 14 residues. RNA in amounts of roughly 0.5 to 1 ug was reverse transcribed with random hexamers. Each CDR3 protein gets one entry after TCRdb re-called the immunoSEQ multiplex PCR reads with MiXCR. The repertoire includes some 180,000 distinct CDR3 sequences, around 94% of them detected once, and 0.099% sits in the top ten. The chain combines TRBV9 with TRBJ2-5, with D perhaps TRBD2 (5 bases). Input material: CD4+ T cells from PBMCs. The sequence derives from a human donor with Susac syndrome. DNA of the CDR3: TGTGCCAGCAGCGTAGGGGAGAACCAAGAGACCCAGTACTTC. It is translated as CASSVGENQETQYF.